This TCR beta chain comes out of a study of T-cell reconstitution after alpha-beta-depleted transplantation in children. As it was prepared, the TCRbeta library received unique molecular identifiers. TCRdb ran MiXCR on the PCR reads and lists one entry per CDR3 protein. The data hold about 370,000 distinct CDR3 sequences, with approximately 20% observed a single time. This clonotype occurred a few times. The source is a human donor who donated a stem cell graft to a child with acute myeloid leukemia. Sequenced here: PBMCs from the stem cell graft donor, sampled from the stem cell graft.

The CDR3 sequence: CSVERDVNTEAFF. The DNA of the CDR3 is TGCAGCGTTGAGAGGGACGTGAACACTGAAGCTTTCTTT. This sequence joins TRBV29-1 and TRBJ1-1, with TRBD1 as a possible D gene (5 bases). Trimming cost V 3 bases and J 0 bases, with 8 bases left between them. This CDR3 contains 13 residues. CDR1 is SQVTM and CDR2 is ANQGSEA in the germline V gene.